What follows describes a single TCR beta chain. Its antigen remains unknown. One end of the junction is discordant with germline, which a read error may explain. This CDR3 region has 14 residues. The germline V gene encodes CDR1 MNHEY and CDR2 SVGAGI. The data derive from a study of T cell responses to AZD1222 COVID-19 vaccine. Study background: Second doses at about 4 or about 12 weeks were pooled. Notes on the study in general: Of spike-specific TCRs, nearly half reportedly target regions left unmutated in variants.

Some clones are missing from TCRdb's copy, which holds only in-frame ones; the method was immunoSEQ multiplex PCR. The sample records about 120,000 clones, approximately 90% being singletons. The source of this sequence is an adult in good health. The sample consisted of peripheral blood, taken on day 0 of AZD1222 vaccination. The V and J genes are TRBV6-5 and TRBJ1-5, with 7 bases that match TRBD1. For the CDR3, the DNA is TGTGCCAGCACAGGGGGTATGGGGTATCAGACCCAGCATTTT. This codes for CASTGGMGYQTQHF.